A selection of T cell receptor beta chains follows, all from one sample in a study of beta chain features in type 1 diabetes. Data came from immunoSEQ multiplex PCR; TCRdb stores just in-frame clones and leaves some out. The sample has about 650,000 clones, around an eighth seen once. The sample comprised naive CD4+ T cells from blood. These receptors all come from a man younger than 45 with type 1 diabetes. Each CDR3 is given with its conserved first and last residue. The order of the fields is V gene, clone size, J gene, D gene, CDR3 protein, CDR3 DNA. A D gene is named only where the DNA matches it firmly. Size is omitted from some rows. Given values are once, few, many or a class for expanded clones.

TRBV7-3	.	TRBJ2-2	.	CASSRGTNTGELFF	TGTGCCAGCAGCCGCGGGACTAACACCGGGGAGCTGTTTTTT
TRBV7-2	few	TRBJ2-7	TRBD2	CASSPGLAGVEQYF	TGTGCCAGCAGCCCGGGACTAGCGGGGGTTGAGCAGTACTTC
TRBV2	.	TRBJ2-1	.	CASSGTGTEGYSEQFF	TGTGCCAGCAGTGGGACCGGGACGGAGGGTTATAGTGAGCAGTTCTTC
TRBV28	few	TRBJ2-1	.	CASSSGTANYNEQFF	TGTGCCAGCAGCTCCGGGACGGCTAACTACAATGAGCAGTTCTTC
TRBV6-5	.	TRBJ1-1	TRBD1	CASTVDRGDTEAFF	TGTGCCAGCACCGTAGACAGGGGGGACACTGAAGCTTTCTTT
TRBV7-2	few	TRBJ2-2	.	CASSPQGVRGTGELFF	TGTGCCAGCAGCCCACAAGGGGTGCGGGGCACCGGGGAGCTGTTTTTT
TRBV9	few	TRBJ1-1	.	CASSGGVLNTEAFF	TGTGCCAGCAGCGGGGGCGTTTTGAACACTGAAGCTTTCTTT
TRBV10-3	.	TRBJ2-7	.	CAIMGEDYEQYF	TGTGCCATCATGGGGGAAGACTACGAGCAGTACTTC
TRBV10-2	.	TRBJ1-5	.	CASRSPNGNQPQHF	TGCGCCAGCAGGAGCCCTAACGGCAATCAGCCCCAGCATTTT
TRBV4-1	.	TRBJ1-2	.	CASSHPRGLQDGYTF	TGCGCCAGCAGCCATCCCCGGGGTCTTCAAGATGGCTACACCTTC
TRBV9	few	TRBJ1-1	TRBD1	CASSEGTGTNTEAFF	TGTGCCAGCAGCGAGGGGACAGGAACGAACACTGAAGCTTTCTTT
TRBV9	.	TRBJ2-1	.	CASSVAEGPSSYNEQFF	TGTGCCAGCAGCGTAGCTGAGGGTCCGAGCTCCTACAATGAGCAGTTCTTC
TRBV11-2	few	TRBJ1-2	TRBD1	CASSLTGDYGYTF	TGTGCCAGCAGCTTAACAGGGGACTATGGCTACACCTTC
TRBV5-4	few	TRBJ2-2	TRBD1	CASSRGQPKTGELFF	TGTGCCAGCAGCCGGGGACAGCCCAAAACCGGGGAGCTGTTTTTT
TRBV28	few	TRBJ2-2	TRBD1	CASRREGARSGELFF	TGTGCCAGCAGAAGAGAGGGGGCTAGGTCCGGGGAGCTGTTTTTT
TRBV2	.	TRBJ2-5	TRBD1	CASSRGQAQETQYF	TGTGCCAGCAGCCGAGGACAGGCTCAAGAGACCCAGTACTTC
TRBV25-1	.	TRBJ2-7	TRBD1	CASSVGTGAHYEQYF	TGTGCCAGCAGTGTCGGGACAGGGGCGCACTACGAGCAGTACTTC
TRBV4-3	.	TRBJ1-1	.	CASRPTGNTEAFF	TGCGCCAGCAGACCGACGGGGAACACTGAAGCTTTCTTT
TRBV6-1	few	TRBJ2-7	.	CASSETSRARSSYEQYF	TGTGCCAGCAGTGAGACCTCTCGGGCGAGGAGCTCCTACGAGCAGTACTTC
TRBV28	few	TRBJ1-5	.	CASSFGGMSNQPQHF	TGTGCCAGCAGTTTCGGAGGGATGAGCAATCAGCCCCAGCATTTT
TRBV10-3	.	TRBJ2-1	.	CAITDSHRGEQFF	TGTGCCATCACCGATTCCCATAGGGGTGAGCAGTTCTTC
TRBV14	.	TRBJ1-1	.	CASSRGSTGNTEAFF	TGTGCCAGCAGCCGAGGCTCGACGGGGAACACTGAAGCTTTCTTT
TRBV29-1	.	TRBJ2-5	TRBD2	CSVGLAVETQYF	TGCAGCGTCGGTCTAGCGGTAGAGACCCAGTACTTC